This TCR beta chain is from a study of chronic HIV infection and antiretroviral therapy. TCRdb passed the 5' RACE reads through MiXCR, listing each CDR3 protein once. Counted here are under 55,000 distinct CDR3 sequences, 15% to 20% occurring once; the ten biggest clones make up around 2.8%. The V end was cut by 4 bases, the J end by 5 bases, with 18 bases between. The V gene's germline CDR1 is MGHRA and CDR2 YSYEKL. The CDR3 sequence is 15 residues long. The gene calls are TRBV4-1 and TRBJ2-7; tentatively, D is TRBD1 (6 bases). The receptor's source is an adult who had HIV and had not received antiretroviral therapy, or was an uninfected healthy control (not recorded which). What was sequenced was peripheral blood. The CDR3 DNA sequence: TGCGCCAGCAGCCCTACCCCAATACAGGGCCACGAGCAGTACTTC. Encoded protein: CASSPTPIQGHEQYF.